A single sample is the source of the 28 T cell receptor beta chains below, sequenced in a study of T cell repertoires in cytomegalovirus infection. Their antigen targets remain unknown. TCRdb re-called the reads through MiXCR, storing one row per CDR3 protein. The table lists approximately 470,000 distinct CDR3 sequences, about 44% of them singletons. The material sequenced was cultured PBMCs, taken from culture after CMV antigen stimulation. The receptors originated from a human donor in good health (CMV status not recorded). Some clones in this sample may be carry-over from other donors' samples.

This rearrangement joins TRBV6-1 to TRBJ2-7; a weak D match, TRBD1 (6 bases). V lost 5 bases and J lost 3, with 17 bases in between. The CDR3 totals 15 residues. Germline CDR1 reads MNHNS; CDR2 reads SASEGT. DNA for the CDR3: TGTGCCAGCAGTAACAGAGGACAGATCGGCTACGAGCAGTACTTC. This sequence encodes CASSNRGQIGYEQYF.

J is TRBJ2-7 and V is TRBV24-1; maybe TRBD1 (5 bases). V gave up 9 bases and J gave up 6 bases, with 20 bases separating them. The CDR3 loop spans 14 amino acids. The V gene's germline CDR1 is KGHDR and CDR2 SFDVKD. The DNA of the CDR3 is TGTGCCACCTCCCCCGACAGCCTCAGCTCCGAGCAGTACTTC. This codes for CATSPDSLSSEQYF.

The genes are TRBV6-5 and TRBJ2-6, with D possibly matching TRBD2 (6 bases). Deletions cut 6 bases from V and 0 bases from J, with 18 bases between. The CDR3 spans 18 residues. Germline lookup yields CDR1 MNHEY and CDR2 SVGAGI. The CDR3 coding sequence is TGTGCCAGCAGCCGCTGGGACTTGGGGACCTCTGGGGCCAACGTCCTGACTTTC. Translated: CASSRWDLGTSGANVLTF.

This clonotype was picked up many times. The rearrangement links TRBV7-2 to TRBJ1-6; a weak D match, TRBD1 (6 bases). Germline lookup yields CDR1 SGHTA and CDR2 FQGNSA. The CDR3 runs 15 residues. V dropped 6 bases and J dropped 6 bases, with 15 bases sitting between them. In DNA, the CDR3 is TGTGCCAGCAGTGAACAGGGACTGGGTAATTCACCCCTCCACTTT. Its translation is CASSEQGLGNSPLHF.

The rearrangement joins TRBV7-8 to TRBJ2-5; TRBD2 might be the D (6 bases). The CDR3 loop spans 18 amino acids. Trimming pared 6 bases from V and 1 base from J, leaving 24 bases between. Germline-derived CDR1 and CDR2 are SGHVS and FQNEAQ. CDR3 in amino acids: CASSPGGSQGAGQETQYF. CDR3 nucleotides: TGTGCCAGCAGTCCCGGGGGTAGCCAGGGTGCGGGCCAAGAGACCCAGTACTTC. The whole variable domain, filled in from reference TRBV7-8 and TRBJ2-5, reads GAGVSQSPRYKVAKRGQDVALRCDPISGHVSLFWYQQALGQGPEFLTYFQNEAQLDKSGLPSDRFFAERPEGSVSTLKIQRTQQEDSAVYLCASSPGGSQGAGQETQYFGPGTRLLVL.

A few counts support this clonotype. DNA of the CDR3: TGTGCCAGCAGCCCCACCGGACTGCAAGAGACCCAGTACTTC. As protein: CASSPTGLQETQYF. The chain couples TRBV7-7 to TRBJ2-5, with D possibly being TRBD2 (5 bases). Germline V gene data show CDR1 as SSHAT and CDR2 as FNYEAQ (reference sequence). V was pared by 5 bases and J by 2 bases, with 12 bases between. The CDR3 extends over 14 amino acids.

The sample holds a few counts of this clonotype. The rearrangement links TRBV12-3 or TRBV12-4 to TRBJ2-3; TRBD2 is a possible D gene (6 bases). Trimming left V 10 bases short and J 3 bases short, with 17 bases between. This CDR3 contains 14 residues. The CDR3, as DNA: TGTGCCACCCACGGGGGTCTTTTTACAGATACGCAGTATTTT. It translates to CATHGGLFTDTQYF.

The chain is built from TRBV20-1 and TRBJ2-2, with TRBD2 matching over 7 bases. Trimming at V came to 2 bases and at J to 4 bases, leaving 7 bases not matched to a gene. CDR1 DFQATT and CDR2 SNEGSKA come from the germline V gene (reference sequence). This CDR3 has 15 amino acids. The CDR3 DNA sequence: TGCAGTGCTAGAACCGGGGGGTCCATCACCGGGGAGCTGTTTTTT. Protein product: CSARTGGSITGELFF.

V and J are TRBV4-3 and TRBJ2-7; D remains ambiguous. Germline lookup yields CDR1 LGHNA and CDR2 YSLEER. V was shortened by 1 base and J by 0 bases, with 10 bases between the two germline ends. This CDR3 spans 15 amino acids. The CDR3 reads CASSQGDIYSYEQYF. The CDR3 DNA sequence: TGCGCCAGCAGCCAAGGAGACATATACTCCTACGAGCAGTACTTC.

V is TRBV7-2 and J is TRBJ2-7, with TRBD2 matching over 12 bases. Germline loops: CDR1 SGHTA, CDR2 FQGNSA. CDR3 length: 14 residues. Trimming at V came to 4 bases and at J to 7 bases, leaving 5 bases not matched to a gene. Written as DNA, the CDR3 is TGTGCCAGCAGCTGGACTAGCGGGGATGGGGAGCAGTACTTC. Translating gives CASSWTSGDGEQYF.

This rearrangement joins TRBV7-2 to TRBJ1-5; weak D call: TRBD1 (6 bases). Trimming took 2 bases from V and 0 from J, leaving 29 bases between them. This CDR3 comprises 22 residues. The germline V gene encodes CDR1 SGHTA and CDR2 FQGNSA. The CDR3 DNA follows: TGTGCCAGCAGCTTATCGGCGCTAGTGGGGGGGCCCTCCACCTATAGCAATCAGCCCCAGCATTTT. Encoded protein: CASSLSALVGGPSTYSNQPQHF.

This clonotype was observed once. This chain joins TRBV5-6 and TRBJ1-1, with D perhaps TRBD1 (5 bases). Germline V gene sequence: CDR1 SGHDT, CDR2 YYEEEE. The ends were cut back, 1 base at V and 0 bases at J, with 10 bases in the middle. This CDR3 is 15 amino acids long. CDR3 residues: CASSLRGHLNTEAFF. For the CDR3, the DNA is TGTGCCAGCAGCTTGAGAGGACATTTGAACACTGAAGCTTTCTTT. The variable domain in full, with the rest retrieved from reference TRBV5-6 and TRBJ1-1, is DAGVTQSPTHLIKTRGQQVTLRCSPKSGHDTVSWYQQALGQGPQFIFQYYEEEERQRGNFPDRFSGHQFPNYSSELNVNALLLGDSALYLCASSLRGHLNTEAFFGQGTRLTVV.

This clonotype has just a few counts. The chain has TRBV20-1 and TRBJ2-3; weak D call: TRBD2 (6 bases). V gave up 2 bases and J gave up 4 bases, with 16 bases separating them. The CDR3 has 15 amino acids. CDR1 DFQATT and CDR2 SNEGSKA come from the germline V gene (reference sequence). CDR3 amino acids: CSARRGGVGADTQYF. The CDR3 region has the DNA TGCAGTGCTAGACGAGGAGGGGTTGGGGCAGATACGCAGTATTTT.

This clonotype has a handful of counts. The chain combines TRBV11-2 with TRBJ2-3; D unresolved. CDR1 and CDR2 from the germline V gene are SGHAT and FQNNGV. V was clipped by 5 bases and J by 2 bases, with 11 bases between them. The CDR3 is 14 residues long. The DNA of the CDR3 is TGTGCCAGCAGCCAAGGGTGGGTCACAGATACGCAGTATTTT. Its protein is CASSQGWVTDTQYF.

J is TRBJ1-2 and V is TRBV6-1; 10 bases line up with TRBD1. CDR1 is MNHNS, CDR2 SASEGT, per germline. The trim removed 4 bases at V and 8 bases at J, leaving 1 base unmatched. This CDR3 comprises 12 residues. CDR3 amino acids: CASSATGGGYTF. The CDR3 nucleotides read TGTGCCAGCAGTGCGACAGGGGGCGGCTACACCTTC.

V and J are TRBV6-1 and TRBJ2-1, with 9 bases aligning to TRBD2. The V segment lost 5 bases and the J segment 8 bases; nucleotides outside the gene matches: 13. Germline assignment: CDR1 MNHNS and CDR2 SASEGT. The CDR3 loop spans 16 amino acids. The CDR3 DNA sequence: TGTGCCAGCAGTTCCCCGGGTTTTAGCGGGAGCCATGAGCAGTTCTTC. This translates into CASSSPGFSGSHEQFF.

This clonotype was seen more than once but under ten times. The rearrangement uses TRBV12-3 or TRBV12-4 and TRBJ1-5, with D possibly matching TRBD1 (5 bases). Trimming shortened V by 4 bases and J by 15 bases, and 22 bases separated the two germline ends. The CDR3 is 14 amino acids. CDR3 sequence reads: CASSSTPTQEGPHF. CDR3 nucleotides: TGTGCCAGCAGTTCCACACCGACCCAGGAGGGACCGCATTTT.

The V and J genes are TRBV9 and TRBJ2-3, with D unclear. The V and J ends lost 0 bases and 2 bases respectively, with 10 bases between them. Germline lookup yields CDR1 SGDLS and CDR2 YYNGEE. There are 15 residues in the CDR3. The CDR3 loop reads CASSVEGLVTDTQYF. CDR3 DNA: TGTGCCAGCAGCGTAGAAGGTCTGGTCACAGATACGCAGTATTTT.

J is TRBJ1-3 and V is TRBV28, with 7 bases lining up with TRBD1. The CDR3 has 17 residues. Germline CDR1 and CDR2: MDHEN and SYDVKM. After removal of 6 bases from V and 1 base from J, the junction contained 12 bases not matched to a gene. The CDR3 sequence: CASSLSLGTASGNTIYF. In nucleotides, the CDR3 is TGTGCCAGCAGCCTCTCACTAGGGACAGCATCTGGAAACACCATATATTTT. Combining the CDR3 with reference TRBV28 and TRBJ1-3 gives the whole variable domain DVKVTQSSRYLVKRTGEKVFLECVQDMDHENMFWYRQDPGLGLRLIYFSYDVKMKEKGDIPEGYSVSREKKERFSLILESASTNQTSMYLCASSLSLGTASGNTIYFGEGSWLTVV.

This clonotype has only a few counts. The chain couples TRBV7-2 to TRBJ2-7, with a weak D call TRBD1 (6 bases). The germline gives CDR1 SGHTA, CDR2 FQGNSA. The V end lost 7 bases, the J end lost 0 bases, and 13 bases lay between the germline ends. This CDR3 comprises 14 residues. CDR3 bases: TGTGCCAGCACCCGGACAGCATTCTCCTACGAGCAGTACTTC. Its translation: CASTRTAFSYEQYF.

The chain employs TRBV20-1 and TRBJ2-3; no reliable D call. This CDR3 has 13 amino acids. Germline CDR1 is DFQATT and CDR2 is SNEGSKA (reference sequence). With 4 bases removed from V and 0 bases from J, the gap between germline ends came to 8 bases. The CDR3 nucleotides are TGCAGTGCTATCCTCCCGAGCACAGATACGCAGTATTTT. This translates into CSAILPSTDTQYF.

A few counts support this clonotype. This sequence joins TRBV12-3 or TRBV12-4 and TRBJ2-1; D assignment may be TRBD1 or TRBD2 (5 bases each). This CDR3 spans 16 amino acids. Trimming took off 5 bases at V and 2 bases at J, with 16 bases between the two ends. CDR3 in DNA: TGTGCCAGCAGTCCCCCGGTGGGGGTCCCCTACAATGAGCAGTTCTTC. Its protein product is CASSPPVGVPYNEQFF.

This clonotype has just one count. V gene TRBV2 combines with J gene TRBJ2-3; possibly TRBD1 or TRBD2 for D (5 bases each). The CDR3 length is 17 residues. V lost 5 bases and J 0 bases, leaving 18 bases between the germline ends. The V gene's germline CDR1 is SNHLY and CDR2 FYNNEI. The CDR3 DNA follows: TGTGCCAGCAGTCGGGACCTTCGCCGCCTTAGCACAGATACGCAGTATTTT. It specifies CASSRDLRRLSTDTQYF.

This clonotype has a handful of counts. This sequence joins TRBV4-1 and TRBJ2-7, with TRBD2 matching over 7 bases. Germline CDR1 reads MGHRA; CDR2 reads YSYEKL. The CDR3 is 17 residues long. V lost 3 bases to trimming and J lost 1 base; unmatched junction nucleotides: 12. DNA for the CDR3: TGCGCCAGCAGCCAGAAGGTAGCGGGTAGTGAATCCTACGAGCAGTACTTC. This translates into CASSQKVAGSESYEQYF.

V usage is TRBV11-2 and J usage is TRBJ2-7; D gene ambiguous. V dropped 3 bases and J dropped 2 bases, with 17 bases sitting between them. The CDR3 covers 16 residues. The V gene's germline CDR1 is SGHAT and CDR2 FQNNGV. As DNA, the CDR3 is TGTGCCAGCAGCTTTGAATGGTGGCGGACCGCCTACGAGCAGTACTTC. It encodes CASSFEWWRTAYEQYF.

The V gene is TRBV5-1, the J gene TRBJ2-5; D possibly corresponds to TRBD2 (6 bases). Germline V gene lookup returns CDR1 SGHRS and CDR2 YFSETQ. Trimming took 3 bases from V and 2 from J, leaving 14 bases between them. The CDR3 is 15 residues long. CDR3 in amino acids: CASSSHAGRQETQYF. The CDR3 DNA reads as TGCGCCAGCAGCTCCCATGCGGGGCGACAAGAGACCCAGTACTTC.

CDR3 sequence: CSVEGANTEAFF. The CDR3 bases are TGCAGCGTTGAAGGGGCGAACACTGAAGCTTTCTTT. The chain employs TRBV29-1 and TRBJ1-1; D is undetermined. V gave up 1 base and J gave up 1 base, with 4 bases separating them. Germline CDR1 reads SQVTM; CDR2 reads ANQGSEA. There are 12 residues in the CDR3.

This clonotype was seen at least ten times. The rearrangement links TRBV7-2 to TRBJ1-1, with a weak D call TRBD1 (5 bases). CDR1 is SGHTA and CDR2 is FQGNSA in the germline V gene. The CDR3 totals 19 residues. V was clipped by 2 bases and J by 1 base, with 23 bases between them. The CDR3 loop is CASSLSAGRYHHRNTEAFF. The DNA of the CDR3 is TGTGCCAGCAGCTTATCCGCGGGACGGTATCACCATAGGAACACTGAAGCTTTCTTT.